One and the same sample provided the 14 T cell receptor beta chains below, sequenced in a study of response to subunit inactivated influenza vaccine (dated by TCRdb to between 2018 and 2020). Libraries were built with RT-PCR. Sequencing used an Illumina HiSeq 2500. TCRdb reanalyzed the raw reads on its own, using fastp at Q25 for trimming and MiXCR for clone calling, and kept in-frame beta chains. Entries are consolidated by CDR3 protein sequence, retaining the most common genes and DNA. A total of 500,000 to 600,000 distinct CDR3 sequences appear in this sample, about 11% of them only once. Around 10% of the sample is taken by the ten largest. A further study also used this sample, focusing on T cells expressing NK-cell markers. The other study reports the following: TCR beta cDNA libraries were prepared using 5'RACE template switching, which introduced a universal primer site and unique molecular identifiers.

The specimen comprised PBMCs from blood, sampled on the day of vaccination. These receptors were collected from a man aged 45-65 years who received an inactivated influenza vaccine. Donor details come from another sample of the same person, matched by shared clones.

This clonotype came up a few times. The CDR3 here is CASSSSFWGRPGSGNTGELFF. CDR3 nucleotides: TGTGCCAGCAGTTCATCTTTCTGGGGGCGACCGGGAAGTGGGAACACCGGGGAGCTGTTTTTT. The chain uses TRBV12-3 or TRBV12-4 and TRBJ2-2, with D tentatively TRBD1 (6 bases). The length of the CDR3 is 21 residues. V was cut by 4 bases and J by 1 base, with 28 bases left in between.

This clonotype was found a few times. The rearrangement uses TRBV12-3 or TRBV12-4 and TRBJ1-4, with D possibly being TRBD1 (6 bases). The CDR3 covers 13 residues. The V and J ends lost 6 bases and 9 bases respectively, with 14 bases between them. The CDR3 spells CASSPGQLKKLFF. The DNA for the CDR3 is TGTGCCAGCAGCCCCGGACAGCTTAAAAAACTGTTTTTT.

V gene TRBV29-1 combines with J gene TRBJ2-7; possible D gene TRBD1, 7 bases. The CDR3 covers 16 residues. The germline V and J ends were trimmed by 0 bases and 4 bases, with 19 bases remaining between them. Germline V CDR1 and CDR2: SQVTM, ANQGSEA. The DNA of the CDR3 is TGCAGCGTTGAAGATCTAGGAGGGGGCTCTGGGTACGAGCAGTACTTC. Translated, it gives CSVEDLGGGSGYEQYF.

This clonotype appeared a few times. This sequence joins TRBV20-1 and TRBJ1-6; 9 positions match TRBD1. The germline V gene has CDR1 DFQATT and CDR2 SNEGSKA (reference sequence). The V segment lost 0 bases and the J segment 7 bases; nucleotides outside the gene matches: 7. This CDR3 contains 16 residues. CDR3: CSAREPGQGDNSPLHF. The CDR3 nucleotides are TGCAGTGCTAGAGAACCGGGACAGGGTGACAATTCACCCCTCCACTTT.

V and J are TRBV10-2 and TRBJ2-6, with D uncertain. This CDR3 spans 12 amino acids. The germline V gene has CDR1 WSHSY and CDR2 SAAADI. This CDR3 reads CGISSGANVLTF. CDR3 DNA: TGCGGAATAAGCTCTGGGGCCAACGTCCTGACTTTC.

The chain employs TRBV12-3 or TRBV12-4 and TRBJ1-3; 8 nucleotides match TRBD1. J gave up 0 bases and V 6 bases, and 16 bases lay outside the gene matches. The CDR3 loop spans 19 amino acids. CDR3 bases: TGTGCCAGCAGCACCAGGGGGCGGGGACTGTCTAACTCTGGAAACACCATATATTTT. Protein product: CASSTRGRGLSNSGNTIYF.

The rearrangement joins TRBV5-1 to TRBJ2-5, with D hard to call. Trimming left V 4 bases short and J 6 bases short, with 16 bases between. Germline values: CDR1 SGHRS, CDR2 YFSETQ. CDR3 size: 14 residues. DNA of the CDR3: TGCGCCAGCAGCGTCGCCGGAGACTTGAAGACCCAGTACTTC. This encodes CASSVAGDLKTQYF.

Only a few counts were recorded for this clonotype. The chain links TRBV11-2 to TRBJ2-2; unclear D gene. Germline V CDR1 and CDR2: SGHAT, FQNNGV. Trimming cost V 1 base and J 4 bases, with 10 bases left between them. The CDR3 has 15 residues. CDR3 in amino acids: CASSLGWSPTGELFF. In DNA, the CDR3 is TGTGCCAGCAGCTTAGGGTGGTCCCCCACCGGGGAGCTGTTTTTT.

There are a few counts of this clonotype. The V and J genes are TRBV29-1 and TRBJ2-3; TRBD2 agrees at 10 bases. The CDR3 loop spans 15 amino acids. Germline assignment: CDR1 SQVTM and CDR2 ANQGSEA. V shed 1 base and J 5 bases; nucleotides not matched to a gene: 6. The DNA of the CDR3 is TGCAGCGTTGAAGGATTAGCGGGAGGATTAGATACGCAGTATTTT. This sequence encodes CSVEGLAGGLDTQYF.

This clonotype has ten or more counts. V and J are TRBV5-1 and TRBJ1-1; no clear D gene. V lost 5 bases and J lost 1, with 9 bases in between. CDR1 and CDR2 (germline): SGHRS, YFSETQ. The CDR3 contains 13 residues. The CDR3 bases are TGCGCCAGCAGGGCCGGGGAGAACACTGAAGCTTTCTTT. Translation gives CASRAGENTEAFF. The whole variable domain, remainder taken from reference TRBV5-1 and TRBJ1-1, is KAGVTQTPRYLIKTRGQQVTLSCSPISGHRSVSWYQQTPGQGLQFLFEYFSETQRNKGNFPGRFSGRQFSNSRSEMNVSTLELGDSALYLCASRAGENTEAFFGQGTRLTVV.

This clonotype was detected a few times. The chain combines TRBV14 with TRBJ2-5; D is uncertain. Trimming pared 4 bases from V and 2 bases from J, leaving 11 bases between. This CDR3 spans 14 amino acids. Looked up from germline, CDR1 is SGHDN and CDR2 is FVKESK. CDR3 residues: CASSPRWVQETQYF. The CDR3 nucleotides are TGTGCCAGCAGCCCAAGATGGGTTCAAGAGACCCAGTACTTC.

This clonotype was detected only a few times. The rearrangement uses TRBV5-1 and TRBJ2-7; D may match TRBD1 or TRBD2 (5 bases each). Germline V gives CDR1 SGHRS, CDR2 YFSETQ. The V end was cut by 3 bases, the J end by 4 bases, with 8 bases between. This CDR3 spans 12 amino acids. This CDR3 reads CASSWDGYEQYF. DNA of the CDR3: TGCGCCAGCAGCTGGGACGGTTACGAGCAGTACTTC.

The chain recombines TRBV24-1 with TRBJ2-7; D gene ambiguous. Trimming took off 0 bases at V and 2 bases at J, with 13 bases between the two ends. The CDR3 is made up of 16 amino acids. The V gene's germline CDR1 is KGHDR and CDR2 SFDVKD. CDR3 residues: CATSDLGAGRTYEQYF. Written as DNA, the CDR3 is TGTGCCACCAGTGATTTGGGTGCAGGCAGGACCTACGAGCAGTACTTC.

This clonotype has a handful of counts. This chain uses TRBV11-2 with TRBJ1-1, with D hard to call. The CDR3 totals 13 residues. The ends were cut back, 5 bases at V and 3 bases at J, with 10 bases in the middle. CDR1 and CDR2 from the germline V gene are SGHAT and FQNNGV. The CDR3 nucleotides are TGTGCCAGCAGCACATACCGGGACACTGAAGCTTTCTTT. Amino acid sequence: CASSTYRDTEAFF.